The rows below give T cell receptor beta chains drawn from one sample of a study of Ad26.COV2.S vaccination and SARS-CoV-2 variants. The repertoire was sequenced with immunoSEQ multiplex PCR; TCRdb's copy has only in-frame clones and lacks some. The data contain 450,000 to 550,000 clones, roughly 87% of them singletons. Sequences were derived from peripheral blood, sampled in a trial of Ad26.COV2.S vaccine versus placebo. All receptors come from a person between 18 and 60 years old who received the Ad26.COV2.S COVID-19 vaccine or a placebo. The CDR3 runs from the conserved cysteine through the conserved F or W. A D gene is named only where the DNA matches it firmly.

V	D	J	length	CDR3	DNA
TRBV25-1	TRBD1	TRBJ1-2	14	CASKPDDRGYGYTF	TGTGCCAGCAAGCCCGACGACAGGGGTTATGGCTACACCTTC
TRBV6-5	-	TRBJ1-3	14	CASSYMSSGNTIYF	TGTGCCAGCAGTTACATGAGCTCTGGAAACACCATATATTTT
TRBV6-2/TRBV6-3	TRBD2	TRBJ2-1	16	CASSYSSGGAFNEQFF	TGTGCCAGCAGTTACTCTAGCGGGGGGGCCTTTAATGAGCAGTTCTTC
TRBV9	-	TRBJ2-2	14	CASSGTGPYGELFF	TGTGCCAGCAGCGGTACAGGTCCGTACGGGGAGCTGTTTTTT
TRBV6-5	-	TRBJ2-3	12	CASSPSTDTQYF	TGTGCCAGCAGTCCCAGCACAGATACGCAGTATTTT
TRBV7-9	-	TRBJ2-7	14	CASSLVGPLYEQYF	TGTGCCAGCAGCTTAGTGGGACCCCTATACGAGCAGTACTTC
TRBV9	-	TRBJ2-3	16	CASSKGPRSSTDTQYF	TGTGCCAGCAGCAAAGGGCCTCGGAGTAGCACAGATACGCAGTATTTT
TRBV10-3	-	TRBJ2-5	13	CAISAGWEETQYF	TGTGCCATCAGCGCAGGGTGGGAAGAGACCCAGTACTTC
TRBV3-1/TRBV3-2	-	TRBJ1-5	13	CASSPTREWPQHF	TGTGCCAGCAGCCCGACTCGGGAGTGGCCCCAGCATTTT
TRBV6-2/TRBV6-3	TRBD1	TRBJ1-1	17	CASSYEQGVLMNTEAFF	TGTGCCAGCAGTTATGAACAGGGGGTACTCATGAACACTGAAGCTTTCTTT